These 9 T cell receptor beta chains originate from one sample sequenced in a study of shared clonotypes between healthy human individuals. Only in-frame clones appear in the TCRdb table, and some are missing; sequencing was by immunoSEQ multiplex PCR. The sample includes about 2.3 million clones, roughly 93% of them seen just once. The source material was naive CD4+ T cells from PBMCs. The subset was: CD45RA+ positively selected. The receptors come from a man aged 18 to 29 in good health. Some clones in this sample may be carry-over from other donors' samples.

To note about this clone: Other DNA sequences in the sample encode the same CDR3. J is TRBJ1-2 and V is TRBV4-1; 9 bases align to TRBD1. The CDR3 totals 14 residues. V lost 1 base to trimming and J lost 4 bases; unmatched junction nucleotides: 1. Looked up from germline, CDR1 is MGHRA and CDR2 is YSYEKL. CDR3 DNA: TGCGCCAGCAGCCAAGGGGACAGGGCCTATGGCTACACCTTC. Translated: CASSQGDRAYGYTF.

The chain couples TRBV5-1 to TRBJ1-2; the D gene is possibly TRBD1 (5 bases). This CDR3 region has 14 residues. CDR1 is SGHRS, CDR2 YFSETQ, per germline. Trimming shortened V by 0 bases and J by 5 bases, and 11 bases separated the two germline ends. The CDR3 DNA reads as TGCGCCAGCAGCTTGGGAGTTAGGGGATATGGCTACACCTTC. It yields the protein CASSLGVRGYGYTF.

The rearrangement links TRBV5-1 to TRBJ1-4, with D uncertain. Germline loops: CDR1 SGHRS, CDR2 YFSETQ. CDR3 length equals 13 residues. Trimming took 5 bases from V and 4 from J, leaving 9 bases between them. The CDR3 coding sequence is TGCGCCAGCAGTAAAGGACTTAATGAAAAACTGTTTTTT. This gives the protein CASSKGLNEKLFF.

This clone was seen just once. V usage is TRBV9 and J usage is TRBJ1-2; no clear D gene. The CDR3 loop spans 16 amino acids. The germline V gene encodes CDR1 SGDLS and CDR2 YYNGEE. Trimming removed 0 bases at V and 4 bases at J, with 16 bases between. For the CDR3, the DNA is TGTGCCAGCAGCGTAGGCCGGAATGGGGAGCGCTATGGCTACACCTTC. Translation: CASSVGRNGERYGYTF.

The chain employs TRBV7-2 and TRBJ2-1; 15 nucleotides line up with TRBD2. The CDR3 has 16 residues. Germline values: CDR1 SGHTA, CDR2 FQGNSA. Losses at the gene ends were 1 base for V and 10 bases for J; bases not matched to a gene: 5. The DNA for the CDR3 is TGTGCCAGCAGCTTAGTATCGGGACTAGCGGGAGGCGAGCAGTTCTTC. The encoded protein is CASSLVSGLAGGEQFF. Together with reference TRBV7-2 and TRBJ2-1, the CDR3 gives the full variable domain: GAGVSQSPSNKVTEKGKDVELRCDPISGHTALYWYRQSLGQGLEFLIYFQGNSAPDKSGLPSDRFSAERTGGSVSTLTIQRTQQEDSAVYLCASSLVSGLAGGEQFFGPGTRLTVL.

A note on this clone: Other DNA sequences in this sample translate to the same CDR3. The CDR3 region has the DNA TGTGCCAGCAGCCTCTCCAGCGGGAGGTCCTACAATGAGCAGTTCTTC. Its protein is CASSLSSGRSYNEQFF. J is TRBJ2-1 and V is TRBV7-3, with 9 positions matching TRBD2. The CDR3 runs to 16 residues. Trimming took 5 bases from V and 1 from J; bases not matched to a gene: 6. Germline CDR1 and CDR2: SGHTA and FQGTGA.

This rearrangement joins TRBV13 to TRBJ2-3; perhaps TRBD2 as D (5 bases). Germline V lookup: CDR1 PRHDT, CDR2 FYEKMQ (reference sequence). The CDR3 has 14 amino acids. V was clipped by 5 bases and J by 6 bases, with 15 bases between them. CDR3 sequence reads: CASSLRLSPDTQYF. The CDR3 coding sequence is TGTGCCAGCAGCCTAAGACTATCCCCCGATACGCAGTATTTT.

The chain combines TRBV5-1 with TRBJ2-5; 9 positions agree with TRBD2. The CDR3 consists of 15 residues. Germline V gene lookup returns CDR1 SGHRS and CDR2 YFSETQ. The V segment lost 7 bases and the J segment 3 bases; nucleotides outside the gene matches: 10. The CDR3 sequence is CASQPSPSGKETQYF. DNA of the CDR3: TGCGCCAGCCAACCCAGCCCTAGCGGGAAAGAGACCCAGTACTTC.

This chain uses TRBV18 with TRBJ2-5; D uncertain. The V end lost 5 bases, the J end lost 4 bases, and 11 bases lay between the germline ends. CDR3 length: 13 residues. Germline lookup yields CDR1 KGHSH and CDR2 LQKENI. The CDR3 bases are TGTGCCAGCTCAGAGTACACTGGAGAGACCCAGTACTTC. It is translated as CASSEYTGETQYF.